This TCR beta chain is drawn from a study of Ad26.COV2.S vaccination and SARS-CoV-2 variants. This clone has a single count. TCRdb's copy holds only in-frame clones and misses some; the assay was immunoSEQ multiplex PCR. The sample consists of 300,000 to 500,000 clones, about 85% of them appearing once. Germline CDR1 is MGHRA and CDR2 is YSYEKL. V gave up 0 bases and J gave up 3 bases, with 9 bases separating them. The CDR3 is made up of 15 amino acids. This sample's treatment: some 20 received Ad26.COV2.S at low or high dose, single or two shots; 5 received placebo; per-sample allocation not given. The samples date from day 63 after the first vaccine or placebo injection.

The TCR comes from a person between 18 and 59 years old who received the Ad26.COV2.S COVID-19 vaccine or a placebo. The J gene is TRBJ2-1, the V gene TRBV4-1; the D gene is possibly TRBD2 (6 bases). The sample was peripheral blood, taken in a trial of Ad26.COV2.S vaccine versus placebo. The CDR3 nucleotides are TGCGCCAGCAGCCAAGATGGAGGGGACTACAATGAGCAGTTCTTC. Its protein is CASSQDGGDYNEQFF.